The TCR beta chain under discussion was sequenced for a study of cytomegalovirus exposure and HLA in healthy donors. On the study more broadly: Early on, a data release was issued that held roughly 80 million unique TCRs from HLA-typed donors.

From germline, CDR1 is SNHLY and CDR2 FYNNEI. V was cut by 4 bases and J by 2 bases, with 9 bases left in between. There are 13 residues in the CDR3. Concerning this clone itself: The target antigen is unknown.

The PCR employed 60 Vbeta primers together with 13 Jbeta primers. The protocol was immunoSEQ multiplex PCR, while the TCRdb copy is restricted to in-frame clones and leaves out a portion. The table has over 100,000 clones, roughly 80% seen once. General study points: A previous analysis found most TCR beta V segments productive roughly 87% or roughly 30% of the time.

Healthy people donating bone marrow made up the donors. The sample was PBMCs. The V gene is TRBV2, the J gene TRBJ2-7; possible D gene TRBD1, 6 bases. This TCR derives from a male donor in good health and CMV-seronegative. The CDR3 sequence is CASSGRDTYEQYF. The CDR3 region has the DNA TGTGCCAGCAGTGGCAGGGACACCTACGAGCAGTACTTC.